A selection of T cell receptor beta chains follows, all from one sample in a study of CD8 T cells in acute hepatitis C reinfection. The table came from immunoSEQ multiplex PCR; TCRdb's copy has only in-frame clones and leaves some out. This sample has some 1,400 clones, with about 50% found just once. The sample was HCV NS3-1073 tetramer-sorted CD8+ T cells from PBMCs, taken during acute infection. The receptors come from a woman aged 18-35 years with chronic hepatitis C. Both conserved end residues are trimmed from each CDR3. A row's size may be missing; if present it is once, few, many or a size class.

V: TRBV4-2
length: 14
size: few
CDR3: ASSQEVRQGWGEQY

V: TRBV6-5
length: 14
size: -
CDR3: ASSYDRGRNQETQY

V: TRBV7-8
length: 15
size: few
CDR3: ASSPSPGGGADEKLF

V: TRBV19
length: 13
size: medium-sized
CDR3: ASSIAGEISYEQY

V: TRBV4-2
length: 15
size: few
CDR3: ASSQEVGAGASYEQY

V: TRBV9
length: 15
size: -
CDR3: ASSSTDSTGPYTEAF

V: TRBV15
length: 12
size: -
CDR3: ATSRGQGEEKLF

V: TRBV23-1
length: 14
size: -
CDR3: ASSQSERGVLCTQY

V: TRBV6-6
length: 14
size: -
CDR3: ASSYSGGGGIYGYT

V: TRBV4-1
length: 13
size: -
CDR3: ASSPGTGEPETQY

V: TRBV6-4
length: 12
size: -
CDR3: ASSDSRITDTQY

V: TRBV9
length: 13
size: large
CDR3: ASSVEAGGYTEAF

V: TRBV4-3
length: 14
size: large
CDR3: ASSQDGGASVTEAF

V: TRBV28
length: 13
size: -
CDR3: ASWSVIHSNQPQH

V: TRBV11-2
length: 13
size: -
CDR3: ASSLEAGPWGELF